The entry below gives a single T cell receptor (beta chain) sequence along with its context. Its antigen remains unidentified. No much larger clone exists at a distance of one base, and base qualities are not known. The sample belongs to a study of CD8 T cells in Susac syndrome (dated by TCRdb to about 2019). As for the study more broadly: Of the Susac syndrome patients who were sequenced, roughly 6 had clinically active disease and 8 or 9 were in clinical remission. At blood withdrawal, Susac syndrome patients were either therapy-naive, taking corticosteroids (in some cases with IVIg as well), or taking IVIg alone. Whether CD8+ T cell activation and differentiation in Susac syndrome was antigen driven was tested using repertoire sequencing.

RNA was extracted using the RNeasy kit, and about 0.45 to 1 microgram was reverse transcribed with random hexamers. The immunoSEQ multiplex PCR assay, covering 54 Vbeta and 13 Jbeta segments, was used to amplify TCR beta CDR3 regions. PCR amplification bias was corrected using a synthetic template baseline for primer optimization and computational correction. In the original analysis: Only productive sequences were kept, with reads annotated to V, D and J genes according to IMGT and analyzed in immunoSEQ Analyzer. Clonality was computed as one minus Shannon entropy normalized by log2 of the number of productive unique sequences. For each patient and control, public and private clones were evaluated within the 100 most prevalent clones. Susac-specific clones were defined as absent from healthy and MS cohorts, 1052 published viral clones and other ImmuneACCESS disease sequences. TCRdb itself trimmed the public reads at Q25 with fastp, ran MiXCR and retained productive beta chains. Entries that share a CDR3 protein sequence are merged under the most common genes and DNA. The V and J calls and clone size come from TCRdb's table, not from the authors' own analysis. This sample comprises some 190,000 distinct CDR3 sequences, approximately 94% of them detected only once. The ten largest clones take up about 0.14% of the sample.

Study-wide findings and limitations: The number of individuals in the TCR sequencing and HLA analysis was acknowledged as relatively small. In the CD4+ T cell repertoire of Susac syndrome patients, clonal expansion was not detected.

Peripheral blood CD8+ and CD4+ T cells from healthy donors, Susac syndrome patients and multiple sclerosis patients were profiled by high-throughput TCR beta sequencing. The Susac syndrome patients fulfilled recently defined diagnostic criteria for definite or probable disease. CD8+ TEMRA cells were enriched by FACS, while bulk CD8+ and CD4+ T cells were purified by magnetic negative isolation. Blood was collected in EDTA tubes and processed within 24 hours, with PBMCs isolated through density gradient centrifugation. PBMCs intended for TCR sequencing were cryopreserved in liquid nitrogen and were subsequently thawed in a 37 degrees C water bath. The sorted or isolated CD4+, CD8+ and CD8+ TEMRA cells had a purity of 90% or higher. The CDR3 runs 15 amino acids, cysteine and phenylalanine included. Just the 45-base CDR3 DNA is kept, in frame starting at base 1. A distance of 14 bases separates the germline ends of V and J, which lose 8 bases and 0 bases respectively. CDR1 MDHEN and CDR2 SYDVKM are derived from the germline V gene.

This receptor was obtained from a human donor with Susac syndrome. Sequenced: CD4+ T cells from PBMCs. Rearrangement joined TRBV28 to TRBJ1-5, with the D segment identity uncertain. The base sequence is TGTGCCAGCGCCGGCCCCTTTTATAGCAATCAGCCCCAGCATTTT. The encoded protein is CASAGPFYSNQPQHF.